This entry describes one T cell receptor beta chain. The entry originates in a study of T cell responses to AZD1222 COVID-19 vaccine. Profiling relied on immunoSEQ multiplex PCR, and the TCRdb table lists in-frame clones only, not all of them. The sample lists tens of thousands of clones, approximately 88% seen once, with less than 20% in the top ten. Germline-derived CDR1 and CDR2 are LNHDA and SQIVND (reference sequence). The CDR3 runs 15 residues. V gave up 7 bases and J gave up 2 bases, with 17 bases separating them. This chain links TRBV19 with TRBJ1-1; D is unresolved. The input for sequencing was peripheral blood, taken on day 0 of AZD1222 vaccination. The clonotype was recovered from an adult in good health. Here the CDR3 DNA reads TGTGCCAGTAAGGAAACTTCGGTCAGCAACACTGAAGCTTTCTTT. This codes for CASKETSVSNTEAFF.